Presented here are 6 T cell receptor beta chains from one specimen sequenced in a study of CD8+ T cells in alopecia areata. RNA extraction was followed by reverse transcription into cDNA, which acted as the sequencing template. Sequencing was performed with immunoSEQ multiplex PCR; in TCRdb, only in-frame clones are kept and a portion is missing. This table holds 90,000 to 120,000 clones, roughly 84% found once. The treatment denotes: oral pan-JAK inhibitor, 5-10 mg twice daily. This specimen consisted of CD8+ T cells sorted from blood, obtained at week 24, from a patient treated with tofacitinib. The source is a human donor with alopecia areata.

This clone was detected ten times or more. The V gene is TRBV29-1, the J gene TRBJ2-1; perhaps D is TRBD1 or TRBD2 (5 bases each). CDR3 length: 14 amino acids. V dropped 0 bases and J dropped 0 bases, with 6 bases sitting between them. Germline CDR1 reads SQVTM; CDR2 reads ANQGSEA. The CDR3 is CSVEEGVSYNEQFF. The CDR3, as DNA: TGCAGCGTTGAAGAGGGGGTCTCCTACAATGAGCAGTTCTTC.

This chain connects TRBV7-2 to TRBJ2-2; no clear D. V was pared by 1 base and J by 6 bases, with 18 bases between. The CDR3 extends over 17 amino acids. The germline gives CDR1 SGHTA, CDR2 FQGNSA. The CDR3 coding sequence is TGTGCCAGCAGCTTAGGATTACTAAGACGCGGCCCCGGGGAGCTGTTTTTT. Translating gives CASSLGLLRRGPGELFF.

This clone was seen a few times. The chain joins TRBV27 to TRBJ2-5, with 8 bases lining up with TRBD1. The CDR3 loop spans 15 amino acids. Germline V gene sequence: CDR1 MNHEY, CDR2 SMNVEV (reference sequence). With V trimmed by 3 bases and J by 5 bases, 8 bases remained unmatched. This CDR3 is CASSFGTGGVETQYF. The CDR3 DNA is TGTGCCAGCAGTTTCGGGACAGGCGGCGTTGAGACCCAGTACTTC.

The chain carries TRBV23-1 and TRBJ2-1; TRBD1 might be the D (5 bases). TRBV23-1 qualifies as an ORF whose function is uncertain. This CDR3 spans 23 amino acids. V shed 6 bases and J shed 0 bases, with 36 bases lying between them. CDR3 in DNA: TGCGCCAGCAGCCCCGAAATAGGGGCCGCTCTGGCTACCTCTCCTAGCTCCTACAATGAGCAGTTCTTC. This gives the protein CASSPEIGAALATSPSSYNEQFF.

The rearrangement joins TRBV5-1 to TRBJ1-2; no definite D call. In germline, CDR1 is SGHRS, CDR2 YFSETQ. V lost 4 bases to trimming and J lost 4 bases, with 11 bases between them. This CDR3 spans 13 amino acids. CDR3 protein: CASSPHPAYGYTF. The CDR3 DNA follows: TGCGCCAGCAGCCCCCATCCCGCCTATGGCTACACCTTC.

This chain uses TRBV25-1 with TRBJ2-7; 8 bases map to TRBD2. V gave up 4 bases and J gave up 3 bases; unmatched junction bases: 11. In germline, CDR1 is MGHDK, CDR2 SYGVNS. CDR3 length: 16 amino acids. The CDR3 bases are TGTGCCAGCAGTGGGGGTGGGGTAGCGGGGATCTACGAGCAGTACTTC. Residues: CASSGGGVAGIYEQYF.